Each of the 7 T cell receptor beta chains below was sequenced from the same sample in a study of blood T cells in healthy people across ages. A second PCR, run for about 7 to 11 cycles, used a sample-barcoded 5' primer plus a J-beta primer mix. TCRdb re-analysed the 5' RACE reads in MiXCR, keeping a single row per CDR3 protein. The sample shows hundreds of thousands of distinct CDR3 sequences, nearly 25% of them seen only once. This sample also belongs to another study, concerning T cells of mothers and their children.

Sequencing was carried out using blood. These receptors all come from a boy aged 10-17 years in good health.

This chain joins TRBV29-1 and TRBJ2-1; the match to TRBD2 covers 7 bases. Germline V gene data show CDR1 as SQVTM and CDR2 as ANQGSEA. The CDR3 sequence is 15 residues long. V lost 6 bases, J lost 5 bases, and 13 bases stayed unmatched. CDR3 nucleotide sequence: TGCAGCGTGGGCCCGGGACTAAAACGGGACAATGAGCAGTTCTTC. Protein: CSVGPGLKRDNEQFF.

The V and J genes are TRBV18 and TRBJ1-1, with TRBD1 as a possible D gene (6 bases). Germline values: CDR1 KGHSH, CDR2 LQKENI. The V gene lost 2 bases and the J gene lost 5 bases, with 9 bases spanning the gap. This CDR3 region has 13 residues. CDR3 amino acids: CASSPGQITEAFF. The CDR3 nucleotides read TGTGCCAGCTCACCAGGACAGATTACTGAAGCTTTCTTT.

This clonotype was recorded a few times. The rearrangement links TRBV4-3 to TRBJ2-7; D uncertain. The V gene's germline CDR1 is LGHNA and CDR2 YSLEER. V dropped 0 bases and J dropped 3 bases, with 12 bases sitting between them. This CDR3 has 15 amino acids. The CDR3 sequence: CASSQDRTEYYEQYF. Written as DNA, the CDR3 is TGCGCCAGCAGCCAAGACCGCACCGAATACTACGAGCAGTACTTC.

The chain joins TRBV14 to TRBJ2-5, with 9 bases lining up with TRBD1. Matching the DNA end better, TRBJ2-1 makes the J call doubtful. CDR1 is SGHDN, CDR2 FVKESK, per germline. This CDR3 comprises 17 residues. The DNA of the CDR3 is TGTGCCAGCAGCCAAGATTCACAGGGGGCCGGCTACAATGAGCAGTTCTTC. Its translation is CASSQDSQGAGYNEQFF.

This clonotype was picked up a small number of times. The J gene is TRBJ2-5, the V gene TRBV28; 8 nucleotides match TRBD2. The J call may be in error: the DNA end matches TRBJ2-7 better. Germline V lookup: CDR1 MDHEN, CDR2 SYDVKM. This CDR3 region has 18 residues. For the CDR3, the DNA is TGTGCCAGCAGTTTACCTATAAGCGGGACTAGGGTCCCCTACGAGCAGTACTTC. Its protein product is CASSLPISGTRVPYEQYF.

This clonotype was seen a few times. The chain combines TRBV10-3 with TRBJ1-6, with D possibly being TRBD1 (5 bases). The CDR3 sequence is 13 residues long. Germline V gene sequence: CDR1 ENHRY, CDR2 SYGVKD. V was clipped by 3 bases and J by 14 bases, with 14 bases between them. CDR3 region: CAISETNWGTLHF. The CDR3 coding sequence is TGTGCCATCAGTGAAACAAATTGGGGCACCCTCCACTTT.

The rearrangement links TRBV5-1 to TRBJ1-1; perhaps TRBD1 as D (5 bases). Looked up from germline, CDR1 is SGHRS and CDR2 is YFSETQ. V lost 4 bases, J lost 3 bases, and 25 bases lay in between. The CDR3 is 18 amino acids. The CDR3 region is CASSINAQGSPVHTEAFF. The CDR3 DNA is TGCGCCAGCAGCATTAATGCGCAGGGTAGCCCAGTGCACACTGAAGCTTTCTTT.